This is a list of T cell receptor beta chains from one sample in a study of read filtering for tumor transcriptome and immune sequencing. TCRdb recomputed calls from the reads with MiXCR, one row per CDR3 protein. In the table there are over 35,000 distinct CDR3 sequences, around an eighth of which are singletons. Sequenced sample: a population of CD138-negative cells sorted from bone marrow. These receptor sequences come from a donor at least 40 years old with multiple myeloma. The CDR3 runs from the conserved cysteine through the conserved F or W.

j_call	v_call	cdr3_aa
TRBJ1-1	TRBV29-1	CSVEIGPNTEAFF
TRBJ2-3	TRBV29-1	CSVEGRDTQYF
TRBJ1-5	TRBV27	CASSSQGRQPQHF
TRBJ2-7	TRBV20-1	CSVVPGLAGTYYEQYF
TRBJ2-1	TRBV27	CASSPWLARYNEQFF
TRBJ2-7	TRBV29-1	CSVAFSGYEQYF
TRBJ2-5	TRBV29-1	CSVDRLGQETQYF
TRBJ2-2	TRBV12-3/TRBV12-4	CASSSGHGELFF
TRBJ2-3	TRBV20-1	CRASISGSTDTQYF
TRBJ1-2	TRBV27	CASSSQGVYGYTF
TRBJ2-1	TRBV28	CASSSIMGNNEQFF
TRBJ2-2	TRBV10-3	CAIRASGRTGELFF
TRBJ2-6	TRBV7-9	CASSMTSGDSSGANVLTF
TRBJ2-7	TRBV4-2	CASSHGAGNEQYF
TRBJ1-1	TRBV6-6	CASSYLDPFQAFF
TRBJ2-5	TRBV5-1	CASGRGTGGVETQYF
TRBJ2-1	TRBV7-9	CASSPPASDEQFF
TRBJ1-2	TRBV30	CAAQGEYGYTF
TRBJ1-5	TRBV7-8	CASSLATGGNQPQHF
TRBJ2-1	TRBV20-1	CSAPGTVDNEQFF
TRBJ2-7	TRBV18	CASSPRMGRQTYEQYF
TRBJ2-2	TRBV11-2	CASSHPHRAGTGELFF
TRBJ2-1	TRBV30	CARGGDYNEQLF
TRBJ1-1	TRBV12-3/TRBV12-4	CASSPTGNTEAFF
TRBJ2-1	TRBV2	CASSLTPEQFF
TRBJ2-1	TRBV7-8	CATRQAGVLNEQFF
TRBJ2-1	TRBV27	CASTIGGLAGGSNEQFF
TRBJ2-5	TRBV24-1	CATSDPGQPQETQYF
TRBJ2-4	TRBV7-3	CASSARQGLAKNIQYF
TRBJ2-7	TRBV5-1	CASSLSDFGTDYEQYF
TRBJ2-1	TRBV19	CASSIRGQGFSSYNEQFF
TRBJ2-2	TRBV14	CASSHLDGRTNTGELFF
TRBJ2-5	TRBV5-1	CANSLTAQGAGEETQYF
TRBJ2-3	TRBV24-1	CATSDWGQENTDTQYF
TRBJ2-2	TRBV19	CASSTGLAGLIWDTGELFF
TRBJ1-2	TRBV5-5	CASSLGQGITIYGYTF
TRBJ1-1	TRBV29-1	CSGKGQLNTEAFF
TRBJ1-4	TRBV29-1	CSVGTGTEKLFF
TRBJ2-7	TRBV19	CASSISRSYEQYF
TRBJ2-1	TRBV20-1	CSVGSGSRNEQFF
TRBJ2-2	TRBV24-1	CATSEGGGPGGELFF
TRBJ2-5	TRBV3-1	CASSLTNPGTQYF